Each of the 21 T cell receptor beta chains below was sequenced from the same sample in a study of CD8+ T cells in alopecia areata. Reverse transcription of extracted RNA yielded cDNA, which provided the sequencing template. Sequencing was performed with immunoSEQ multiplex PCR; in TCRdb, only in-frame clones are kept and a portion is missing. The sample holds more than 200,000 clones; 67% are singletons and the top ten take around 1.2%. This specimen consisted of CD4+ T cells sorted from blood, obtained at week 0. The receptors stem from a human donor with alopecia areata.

In DNA form, the CDR3 reads TGTGCCTGGAGTGCCTCAGGGCGGGGTGGCTACACCTTC. Translated: CAWSASGRGGYTF. The genes are TRBV30 and TRBJ1-2; D may be TRBD1 (5 bases). Per the germline V gene, CDR1 is GTSNPN and CDR2 is SVGIG (reference sequence). With 1 base removed from V and 7 bases from J, the gap between germline ends came to 13 bases. The CDR3 has 13 amino acids.

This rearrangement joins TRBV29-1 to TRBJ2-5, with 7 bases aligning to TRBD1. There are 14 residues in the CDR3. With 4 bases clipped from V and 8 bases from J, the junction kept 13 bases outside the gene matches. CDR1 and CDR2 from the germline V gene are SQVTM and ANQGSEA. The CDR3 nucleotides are TGCAGCGTTGGCTCGACAGGGAAGGGGGATACCCAGTACTTC. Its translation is CSVGSTGKGDTQYF.

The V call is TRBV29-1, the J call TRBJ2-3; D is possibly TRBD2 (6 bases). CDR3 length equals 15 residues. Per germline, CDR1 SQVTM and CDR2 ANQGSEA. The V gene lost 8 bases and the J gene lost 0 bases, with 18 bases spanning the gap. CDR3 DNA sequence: TGCAGCTCCCATGGAGGGGCTGGTAGCACAGATACGCAGTATTTT. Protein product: CSSHGGAGSTDTQYF.

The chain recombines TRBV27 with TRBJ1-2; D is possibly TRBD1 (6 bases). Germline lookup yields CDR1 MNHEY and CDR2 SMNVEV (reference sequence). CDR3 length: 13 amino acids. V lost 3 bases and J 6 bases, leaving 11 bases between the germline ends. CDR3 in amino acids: CASSLTGSHGYTF. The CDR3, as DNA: TGTGCCAGCAGTTTGACAGGATCCCATGGCTACACCTTC.

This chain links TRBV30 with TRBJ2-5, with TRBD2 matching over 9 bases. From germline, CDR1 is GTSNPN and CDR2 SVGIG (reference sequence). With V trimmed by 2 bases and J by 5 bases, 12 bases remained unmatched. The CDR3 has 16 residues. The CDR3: CAWSPKRGAKWETQYF. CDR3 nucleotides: TGTGCCTGGAGTCCGAAGCGGGGGGCGAAGTGGGAGACCCAGTACTTC.

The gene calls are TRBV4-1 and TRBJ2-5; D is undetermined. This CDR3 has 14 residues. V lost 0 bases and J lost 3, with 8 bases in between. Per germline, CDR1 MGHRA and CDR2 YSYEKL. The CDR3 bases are TGCGCCAGCAGCCAAGAGGAACGCGAAGAGACCCAGTACTTC. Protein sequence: CASSQEEREETQYF.

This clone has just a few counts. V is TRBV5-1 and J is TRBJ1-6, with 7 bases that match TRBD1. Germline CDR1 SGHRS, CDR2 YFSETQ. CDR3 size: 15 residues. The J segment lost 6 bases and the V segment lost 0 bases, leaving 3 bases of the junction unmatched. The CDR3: CASSLGTGGNSPLHF. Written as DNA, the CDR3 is TGCGCCAGCAGCTTGGGGACAGGAGGTAATTCACCCCTCCACTTT. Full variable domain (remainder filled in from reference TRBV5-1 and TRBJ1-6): KAGVTQTPRYLIKTRGQQVTLSCSPISGHRSVSWYQQTPGQGLQFLFEYFSETQRNKGNFPGRFSGRQFSNSRSEMNVSTLELGDSALYLCASSLGTGGNSPLHFGNGTRLTVT.

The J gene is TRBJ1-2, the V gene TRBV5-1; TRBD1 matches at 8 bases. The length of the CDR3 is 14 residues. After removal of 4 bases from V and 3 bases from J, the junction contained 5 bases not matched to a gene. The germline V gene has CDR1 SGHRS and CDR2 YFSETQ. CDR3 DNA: TGCGCCAGCAGCCAAATGACAGGGGACTATGGCTACACCTTC. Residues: CASSQMTGDYGYTF.

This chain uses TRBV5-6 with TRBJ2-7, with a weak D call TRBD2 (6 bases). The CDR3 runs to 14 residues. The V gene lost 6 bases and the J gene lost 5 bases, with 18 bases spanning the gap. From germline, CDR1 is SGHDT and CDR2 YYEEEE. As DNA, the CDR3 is TGTGCCAGCACCATCGGGGGAGTCGTCCACGAGCAGTACTTC. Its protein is CASTIGGVVHEQYF. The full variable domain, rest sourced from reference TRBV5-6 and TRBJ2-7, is DAGVTQSPTHLIKTRGQQVTLRCSPKSGHDTVSWYQQALGQGPQFIFQYYEEEERQRGNFPDRFSGHQFPNYSSELNVNALLLGDSALYLCASTIGGVVHEQYFGPGTRLTVT.

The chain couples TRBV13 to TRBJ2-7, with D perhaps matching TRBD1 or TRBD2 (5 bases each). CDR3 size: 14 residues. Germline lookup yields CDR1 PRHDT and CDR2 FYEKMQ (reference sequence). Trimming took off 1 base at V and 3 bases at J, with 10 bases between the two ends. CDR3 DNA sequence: TGTGCCAGCAGCTTAGTTCGGGGCAACTACGAGCAGTACTTC. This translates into CASSLVRGNYEQYF. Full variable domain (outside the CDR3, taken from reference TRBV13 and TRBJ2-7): AAGVIQSPRHLIKEKRETATLKCYPIPRHDTVYWYQQGPGQDPQFLISFYEKMQSDKGSIPDRFSAQQFSDYHSELNMSSLELGDSALYFCASSLVRGNYEQYFGPGTRLTVT.

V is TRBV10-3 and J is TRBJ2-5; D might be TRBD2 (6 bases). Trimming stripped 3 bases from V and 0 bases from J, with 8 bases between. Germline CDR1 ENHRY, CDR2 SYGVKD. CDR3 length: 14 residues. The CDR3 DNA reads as TGTGCCATCAGTGACGGGGGAAACCAAGAGACCCAGTACTTC. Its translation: CAISDGGNQETQYF.

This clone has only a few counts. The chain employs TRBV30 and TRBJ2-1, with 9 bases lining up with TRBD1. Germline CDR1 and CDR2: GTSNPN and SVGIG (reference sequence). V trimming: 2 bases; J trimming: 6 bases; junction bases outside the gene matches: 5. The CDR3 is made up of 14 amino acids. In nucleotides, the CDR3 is TGTGCCTGGAGTTGGGGGACAGGGATCAATGAGCAGTTCTTC. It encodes CAWSWGTGINEQFF.

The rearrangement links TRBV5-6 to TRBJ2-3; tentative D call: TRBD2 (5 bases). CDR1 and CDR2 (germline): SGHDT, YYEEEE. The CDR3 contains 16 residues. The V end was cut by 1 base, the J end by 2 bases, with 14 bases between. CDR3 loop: CASSLRRTGTTDTQYF. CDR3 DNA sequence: TGTGCCAGCAGCTTGAGGCGGACTGGAACCACAGATACGCAGTATTTT.

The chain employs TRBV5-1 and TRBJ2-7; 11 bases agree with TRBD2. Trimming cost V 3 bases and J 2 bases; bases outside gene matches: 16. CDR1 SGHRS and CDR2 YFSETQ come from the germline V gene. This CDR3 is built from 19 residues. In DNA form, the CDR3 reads TGCGCCAGCAGCTGGATCCCCTCCCTGACTAGCGGGGTTACCTACGAGCAGTACTTC. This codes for CASSWIPSLTSGVTYEQYF.

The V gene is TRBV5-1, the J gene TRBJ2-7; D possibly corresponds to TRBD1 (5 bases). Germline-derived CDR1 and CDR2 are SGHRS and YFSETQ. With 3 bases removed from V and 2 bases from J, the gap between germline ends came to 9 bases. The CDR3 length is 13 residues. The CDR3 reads CASSSAGPYEQYF. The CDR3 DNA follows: TGCGCCAGCAGCTCCGCAGGGCCCTACGAGCAGTACTTC.

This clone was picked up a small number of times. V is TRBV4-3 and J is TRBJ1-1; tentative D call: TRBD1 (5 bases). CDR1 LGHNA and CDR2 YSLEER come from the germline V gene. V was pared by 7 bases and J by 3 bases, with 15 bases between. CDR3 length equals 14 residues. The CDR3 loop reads CASNTRGRDTEAFF. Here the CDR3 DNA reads TGCGCCAGCAACACCCGCGGCAGGGACACTGAAGCTTTCTTT.

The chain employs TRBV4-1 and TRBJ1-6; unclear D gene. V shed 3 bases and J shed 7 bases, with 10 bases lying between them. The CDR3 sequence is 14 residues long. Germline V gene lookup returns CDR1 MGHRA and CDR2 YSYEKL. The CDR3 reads CASSHPSANSPLHF. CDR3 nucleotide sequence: TGCGCCAGCAGCCACCCAAGTGCCAATTCACCCCTCCACTTT.

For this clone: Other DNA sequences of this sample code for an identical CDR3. The CDR3 is CSVRLQETQYF. CDR3 bases: TGCAGCGTTCGGTTACAGGAGACCCAGTACTTC. This chain joins TRBV29-1 and TRBJ2-5; D uncertain. Deletions cut 5 bases from V and 5 bases from J, with 9 bases between. The CDR3 is made up of 11 amino acids. Germline V gene data show CDR1 as SQVTM and CDR2 as ANQGSEA.

CDR3 loop: CASRRGLGQRTDTQYF. The DNA of the CDR3 is TGTGCCAGCAGGAGGGGGTTGGGACAGCGCACAGATACGCAGTATTTT. This rearrangement joins TRBV9 to TRBJ2-3; 7 bases line up with TRBD1. This CDR3 has 16 residues. The V segment lost 5 bases and the J segment 1 base; nucleotides outside the gene matches: 10. CDR1 and CDR2 from the germline V gene are SGDLS and YYNGEE.

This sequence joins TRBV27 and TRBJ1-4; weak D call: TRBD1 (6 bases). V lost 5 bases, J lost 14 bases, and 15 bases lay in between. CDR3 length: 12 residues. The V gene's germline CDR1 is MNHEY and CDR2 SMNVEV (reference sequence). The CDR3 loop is CASSTPGGRLFF. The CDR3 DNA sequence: TGTGCCAGCAGTACACCCGGGGGGCGGCTGTTTTTT.

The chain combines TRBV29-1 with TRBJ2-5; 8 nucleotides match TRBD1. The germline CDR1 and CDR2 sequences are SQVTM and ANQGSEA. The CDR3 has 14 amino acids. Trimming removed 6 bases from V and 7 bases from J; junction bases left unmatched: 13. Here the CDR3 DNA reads TGCAGCGTCAGGGGGCTCAGACGGGGTTCGACCCAGTACTTC. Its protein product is CSVRGLRRGSTQYF.